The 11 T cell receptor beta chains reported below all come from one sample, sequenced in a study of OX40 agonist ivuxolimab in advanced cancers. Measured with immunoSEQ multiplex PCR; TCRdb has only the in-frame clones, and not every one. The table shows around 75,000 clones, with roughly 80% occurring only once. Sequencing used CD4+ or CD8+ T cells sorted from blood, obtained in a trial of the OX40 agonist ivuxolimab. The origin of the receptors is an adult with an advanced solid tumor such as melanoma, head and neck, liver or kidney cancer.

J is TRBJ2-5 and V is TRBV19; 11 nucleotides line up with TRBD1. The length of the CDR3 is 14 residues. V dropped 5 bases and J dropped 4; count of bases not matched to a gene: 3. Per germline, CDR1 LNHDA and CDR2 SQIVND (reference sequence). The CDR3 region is CASSFGQGAETQYF. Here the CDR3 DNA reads TGTGCCAGTAGTTTCGGACAGGGGGCAGAGACCCAGTACTTC.

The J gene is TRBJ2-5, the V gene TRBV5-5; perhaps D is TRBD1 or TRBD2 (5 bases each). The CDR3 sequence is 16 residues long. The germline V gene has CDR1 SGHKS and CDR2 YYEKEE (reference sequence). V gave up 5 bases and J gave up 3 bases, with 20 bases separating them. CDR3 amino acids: CASRHSLTGTEETQYF. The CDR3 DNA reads TGTGCCAGCAGACACTCCTTAACCGGGACGGAAGAGACCCAGTACTTC. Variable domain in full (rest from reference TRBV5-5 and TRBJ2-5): DAGVTQSPTHLIKTRGQQVTLRCSPISGHKSVSWYQQVLGQGPQFIFQYYEKEERGRGNFPDRFSARQFPNYSSELNVNALLLGDSALYLCASRHSLTGTEETQYFGPGTRLLVL.

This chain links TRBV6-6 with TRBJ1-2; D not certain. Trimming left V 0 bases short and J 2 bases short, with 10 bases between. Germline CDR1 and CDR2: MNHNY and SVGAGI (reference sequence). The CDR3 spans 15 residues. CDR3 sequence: CASSYSGRRNYGYTF. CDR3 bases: TGTGCCAGCAGTTACTCGGGGAGGCGGAACTATGGCTACACCTTC.

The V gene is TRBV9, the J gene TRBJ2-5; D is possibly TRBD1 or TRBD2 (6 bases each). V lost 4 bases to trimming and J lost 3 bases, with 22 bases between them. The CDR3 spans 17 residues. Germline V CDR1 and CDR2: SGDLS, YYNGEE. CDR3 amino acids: CASSPRPGAVREETQYF. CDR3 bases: TGTGCCAGCAGCCCACGCCCGGGGGCGGTTAGGGAAGAGACCCAGTACTTC. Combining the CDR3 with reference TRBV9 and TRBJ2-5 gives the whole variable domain DSGVTQTPKHLITATGQRVTLRCSPRSGDLSVYWYQQSLDQGLQFLIQYYNGEERAKGNILERFSAQQFPDLHSELNLSSLELGDSALYFCASSPRPGAVREETQYFGPGTRLLVL.

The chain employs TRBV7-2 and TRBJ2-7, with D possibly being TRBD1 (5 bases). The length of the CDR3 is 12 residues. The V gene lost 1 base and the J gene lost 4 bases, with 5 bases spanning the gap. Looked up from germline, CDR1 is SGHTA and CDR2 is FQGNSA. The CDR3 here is CASSLGQYEQYF. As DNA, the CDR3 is TGTGCCAGCAGCTTAGGACAGTACGAGCAGTACTTC.

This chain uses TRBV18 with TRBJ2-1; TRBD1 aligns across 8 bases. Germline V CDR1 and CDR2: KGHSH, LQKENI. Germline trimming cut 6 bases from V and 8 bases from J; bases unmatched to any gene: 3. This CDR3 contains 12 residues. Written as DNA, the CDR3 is TGTGCCAGCTCCCCGACAGGGGATGAGCAGTTCTTC. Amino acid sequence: CASSPTGDEQFF. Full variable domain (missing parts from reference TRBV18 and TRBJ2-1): NAGVMQNPRHLVRRRGQEARLRCSPMKGHSHVYWYRQLPEEGLKFMVYLQKENIIDESGMPKERFSAEFPKEGPSILRIQQVVRGDSAAYFCASSPTGDEQFFGPGTRLTVL.

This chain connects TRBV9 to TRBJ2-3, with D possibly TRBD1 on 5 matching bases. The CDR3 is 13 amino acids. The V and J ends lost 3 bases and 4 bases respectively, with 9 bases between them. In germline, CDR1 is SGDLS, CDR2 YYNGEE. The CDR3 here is CASSAQGADTQYF. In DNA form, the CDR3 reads TGTGCCAGCAGCGCACAAGGGGCAGATACGCAGTATTTT.

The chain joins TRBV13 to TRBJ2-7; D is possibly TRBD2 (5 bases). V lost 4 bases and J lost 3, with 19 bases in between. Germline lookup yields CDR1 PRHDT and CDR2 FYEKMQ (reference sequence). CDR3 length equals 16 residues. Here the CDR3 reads CASSSLAGSGFYEQYF. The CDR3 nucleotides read TGTGCCAGCAGCTCGTTGGCGGGCAGCGGTTTCTACGAGCAGTACTTC.

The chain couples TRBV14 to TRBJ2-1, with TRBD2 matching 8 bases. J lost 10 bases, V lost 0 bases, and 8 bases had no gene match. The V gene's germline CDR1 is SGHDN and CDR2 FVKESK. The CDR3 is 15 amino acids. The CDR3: CASSQEVAGFWEQFF. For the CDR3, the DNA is TGTGCCAGCAGCCAAGAGGTAGCGGGGTTTTGGGAGCAGTTCTTC.

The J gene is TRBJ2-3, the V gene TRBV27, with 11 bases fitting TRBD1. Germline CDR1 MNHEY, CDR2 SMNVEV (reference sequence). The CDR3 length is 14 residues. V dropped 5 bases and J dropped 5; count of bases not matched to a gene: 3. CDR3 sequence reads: CASSKDRGRDTQYF. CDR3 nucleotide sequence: TGTGCCAGCAGTAAGGACAGGGGGCGAGATACGCAGTATTTT.

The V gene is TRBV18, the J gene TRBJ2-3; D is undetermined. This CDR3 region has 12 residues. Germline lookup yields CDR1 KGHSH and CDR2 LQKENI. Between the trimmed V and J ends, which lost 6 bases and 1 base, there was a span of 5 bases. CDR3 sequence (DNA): TGTGCCAGCTCTTCCCGCACAGATACGCAGTATTTT. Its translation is CASSSRTDTQYF.